The rows below give T cell receptor beta chains drawn from one sample of a study of beta chain features in type 1 diabetes. Only in-frame clones appear in the TCRdb table, and some are missing; sequencing was by immunoSEQ multiplex PCR. This table holds roughly 500,000 clones, 10% to 12% found once. Specimen: naive CD4+ T cells from blood. These receptors were obtained from a woman aged 18 to 35 in good health. The CDR3 runs from the conserved cysteine through the conserved F or W. A D gene is named only where the DNA matches it firmly. Only part of the rows carry a size: once, few, many, or a class if the clone is expanded.

CDR3nt: TGTGCCAGCAGCGCAGGGGCGAATCAGCCCCAGCATTTT
CDR3aa: CASSAGANQPQHF
abundance: NA
v_gene: TRBV9
d_gene: NA
len: 13
j_gene: TRBJ1-5

CDR3nt: TGTGCCAGCAGTTTTGGAGGCCGGAGAGCTTTCTTT
CDR3aa: CASSFGGRRAFF
abundance: NA
v_gene: TRBV28
d_gene: NA
len: 12
j_gene: TRBJ1-1

CDR3nt: TGCGCCAGCAGCCCCGGGACTAGCGGGAGCAACACCGGGGAGCTGTTTTTT
CDR3aa: CASSPGTSGSNTGELFF
abundance: NA
v_gene: TRBV5-1
d_gene: TRBD2
len: 17
j_gene: TRBJ2-2

CDR3nt: TGTGCCAGCTCCTCCGGACTAGCGGGAGGAAATGAGCAGTTCTTC
CDR3aa: CASSSGLAGGNEQFF
abundance: few
v_gene: TRBV18
d_gene: TRBD2
len: 15
j_gene: TRBJ2-1

CDR3nt: TGTGCCACCAGCACCCCCGATCAGCCCCAGCATTTT
CDR3aa: CATSTPDQPQHF
abundance: NA
v_gene: TRBV15
d_gene: NA
len: 12
j_gene: TRBJ1-5

CDR3nt: TGTGCCAGCAGCTTAACCAATTCCTGGGGGGCGCAGTATTTT
CDR3aa: CASSLTNSWGAQYF
abundance: NA
v_gene: TRBV11-2
d_gene: NA
len: 14
j_gene: TRBJ2-3

CDR3nt: TGCGCCAGCAGTCATGACAGGGGGCGACATGGCTACACCTTC
CDR3aa: CASSHDRGRHGYTF
abundance: NA
v_gene: TRBV23-1
d_gene: TRBD1
len: 14
j_gene: TRBJ1-2

CDR3nt: TGTGCCAGTAGTATCGGGAGTAACTCCTACGAGCAGTACTTC
CDR3aa: CASSIGSNSYEQYF
abundance: few
v_gene: TRBV19
d_gene: NA
len: 14
j_gene: TRBJ2-7

CDR3nt: TGTGCCCGGTCAGAGGCAGGGGACCTCCCTGGGGCCAACGTCCTGACTTTC
CDR3aa: CARSEAGDLPGANVLTF
abundance: few
v_gene: TRBV7-9
d_gene: NA
len: 17
j_gene: TRBJ2-6

CDR3nt: TGTGCCAGCAGTACCTCCGGGGGGAACTACAATGAGCAGTTCTTC
CDR3aa: CASSTSGGNYNEQFF
abundance: NA
v_gene: TRBV5-6
d_gene: TRBD2
len: 15
j_gene: TRBJ2-1

CDR3nt: TGTGCCAGCACCCGGGGGGCGGGGCCCTACAATGAGCAGTTCTTC
CDR3aa: CASTRGAGPYNEQFF
abundance: NA
v_gene: TRBV7-8
d_gene: NA
len: 15
j_gene: TRBJ2-1

CDR3nt: TGTGCCAGTAAGTGGTTGGATACGCAGTATTTT
CDR3aa: CASKWLDTQYF
abundance: NA
v_gene: TRBV19
d_gene: NA
len: 11
j_gene: TRBJ2-3

CDR3nt: TGTGCCGCGCCGGGGCAGATCAACAATGAGCAGTTCTTC
CDR3aa: CAAPGQINNEQFF
abundance: NA
v_gene: TRBV21-1
d_gene: NA
len: 13
j_gene: TRBJ2-1

CDR3nt: TGTGCCAGCAGACTAGCGGGGGGGCTCAATGAGCAGTTCTTC
CDR3aa: CASRLAGGLNEQFF
abundance: few
v_gene: TRBV11-3
d_gene: TRBD2
len: 14
j_gene: TRBJ2-1

CDR3nt: TGCGCCAGCAGCCAAGGCCCTAAGCGGGAGGTACAAGAGACCCAGTACTTC
CDR3aa: CASSQGPKREVQETQYF
abundance: few
v_gene: TRBV4-1
d_gene: TRBD2
len: 17
j_gene: TRBJ2-5

CDR3nt: TGCGCCAGCAGCCAAGAGGAGGGGCGGGCTCATGAAAAACTGTTTTTT
CDR3aa: CASSQEEGRAHEKLFF
abundance: NA
v_gene: TRBV4-3
d_gene: NA
len: 16
j_gene: TRBJ1-4

CDR3nt: TGCGCCAGCAGCCAAGGGCCGGGGCGGGGATCTGTCAATGAGCAGTTCTTC
CDR3aa: CASSQGPGRGSVNEQFF
abundance: NA
v_gene: TRBV4-1
d_gene: NA
len: 17
j_gene: TRBJ2-1

CDR3nt: TGTGCCAGCACCCTTAGAATTCGGCAGGGGGGAAATGAGCAGTTCTTC
CDR3aa: CASTLRIRQGGNEQFF
abundance: NA
v_gene: TRBV11-2
d_gene: NA
len: 16
j_gene: TRBJ2-1

CDR3nt: TGCAGCGTTCGAGGCGGTGGCAATCAGCCCCAGCATTTT
CDR3aa: CSVRGGGNQPQHF
abundance: NA
v_gene: TRBV29-1
d_gene: NA
len: 13
j_gene: TRBJ1-5

CDR3nt: TGTGCCAGCAGCGGCCGCGACTATGGCTACACCTTC
CDR3aa: CASSGRDYGYTF
abundance: few
v_gene: TRBV5-8
d_gene: NA
len: 12
j_gene: TRBJ1-2

CDR3nt: TGTGCCAGCAGCCAAACCTTATCCGGGACAGGAGCTTACAATGAGCAGTTCTTC
CDR3aa: CASSQTLSGTGAYNEQFF
abundance: many
v_gene: TRBV14
d_gene: TRBD1
len: 18
j_gene: TRBJ2-1

CDR3nt: TGTGCCAGCAGTGAATATGGCGGGGCCGGGACAGGGTATGGCTACACCTTC
CDR3aa: CASSEYGGAGTGYGYTF
abundance: NA
v_gene: TRBV25-1
d_gene: TRBD1
len: 17
j_gene: TRBJ1-2

CDR3nt: TGTGCCAGCAGTTCAAGAAACACCATATATTTT
CDR3aa: CASSSRNTIYF
abundance: NA
v_gene: TRBV13
d_gene: NA
len: 11
j_gene: TRBJ1-3

CDR3nt: TGCGCCAGCAGCCACGGAAGACGGGGGAACACTGAAGCTTTCTTT
CDR3aa: CASSHGRRGNTEAFF
abundance: NA
v_gene: TRBV4-1
d_gene: NA
len: 15
j_gene: TRBJ1-1

CDR3nt: TGCGCCAGCAGCGCCCGAGGAGCGGGGGGTAGAAATGAGCAGTTCTTC
CDR3aa: CASSARGAGGRNEQFF
abundance: few
v_gene: TRBV4-3
d_gene: TRBD2
len: 16
j_gene: TRBJ2-1

CDR3nt: TGTGCCAGCAGCCGACCGGGACAGGGGTATGGCTACACCTTC
CDR3aa: CASSRPGQGYGYTF
abundance: NA
v_gene: TRBV7-2
d_gene: TRBD1
len: 14
j_gene: TRBJ1-2

CDR3nt: TGCAGCGTTGGAGGCAACACAGATACGCAGTATTTT
CDR3aa: CSVGGNTDTQYF
abundance: few
v_gene: TRBV29-1
d_gene: NA
len: 12
j_gene: TRBJ2-3

CDR3nt: TGTGCCAGCAGCTTAATGGGGGACCCACCCCTCCACTTT
CDR3aa: CASSLMGDPPLHF
abundance: NA
v_gene: TRBV7-2
d_gene: NA
len: 13
j_gene: TRBJ1-6

CDR3nt: TGCAGCGTTGCAGGCGGACAGTCCAGCTATGGCTACACCTTC
CDR3aa: CSVAGGQSSYGYTF
abundance: once
v_gene: TRBV29-1
d_gene: NA
len: 14
j_gene: TRBJ1-2

CDR3nt: TGTGCCAGCAGTTACTCCGCAGGCCTAGCTCAGACCCAGTACTTC
CDR3aa: CASSYSAGLAQTQYF
abundance: NA
v_gene: TRBV6-5
d_gene: NA
len: 15
j_gene: TRBJ2-5

CDR3nt: TGTGCCAGCAAGATGACAGGGGTTGGGGCAGATACGCAGTATTTT
CDR3aa: CASKMTGVGADTQYF
abundance: NA
v_gene: TRBV7-9
d_gene: TRBD1
len: 15
j_gene: TRBJ2-3

CDR3nt: TGTGCCATCAGTGAATTCTACGAGCAGTACTTC
CDR3aa: CAISEFYEQYF
abundance: few
v_gene: TRBV10-3
d_gene: NA
len: 11
j_gene: TRBJ2-7

CDR3nt: TGTGCCATCAGTGAGTCCATGACGAGAACCTTC
CDR3aa: CAISESMTRTF
abundance: few
v_gene: TRBV10-3
d_gene: NA
len: 11
j_gene: TRBJ1-2

CDR3nt: TGTGCCAGCAGCTTACGGGGGTCGAACACCGGGGAGCTGTTTTTT
CDR3aa: CASSLRGSNTGELFF
abundance: NA
v_gene: TRBV7-3
d_gene: NA
len: 15
j_gene: TRBJ2-2

CDR3nt: TGCAGCGTCCCCATCGGACAGCGTGGCAATGAGCAGTTCTTC
CDR3aa: CSVPIGQRGNEQFF
abundance: many
v_gene: TRBV29-1
d_gene: NA
len: 14
j_gene: TRBJ2-1

CDR3nt: TGCGCCAGCAGCTTGAAACAGGGCCCGAAAGAGACCCAGTACTTC
CDR3aa: CASSLKQGPKETQYF
abundance: few
v_gene: TRBV5-1
d_gene: NA
len: 15
j_gene: TRBJ2-5

CDR3nt: TGTGCCAGCAGCCCAGGGGCGTCTTACACAGATACGCAGTATTTT
CDR3aa: CASSPGASYTDTQYF
abundance: few
v_gene: TRBV7-9
d_gene: NA
len: 15
j_gene: TRBJ2-3

CDR3nt: TGTGCCAGCAGCGAGACAGGGCAAGTTGAAAAACTGTTTTTT
CDR3aa: CASSETGQVEKLFF
abundance: few
v_gene: TRBV9
d_gene: TRBD1
len: 14
j_gene: TRBJ1-4